This record covers a single T cell receptor beta chain. As yet, its antigen is unknown. The data belong to a study of beta chain features in type 1 diabetes. General observations from the study: Whether TCRB rearrangement is influenced by HLA type went unresolved here.

Since all of the isolated RNA was reverse transcribed, expressed TCRB transcripts were what got sequenced. Method: immunoSEQ multiplex PCR; TCRdb's copy keeps in-frame clones and lacks some. The sample has about 300,000 clones; under 8.5% are singletons. Germline V lookup: CDR1 KGHSH, CDR2 LQKENI. This CDR3 region has 14 residues. Trimming stripped 6 bases from V and 5 bases from J, with 16 bases between. The receptor comes from a woman between 18 and 29 years old in good health. The rearrangement links TRBV18 to TRBJ2-5; D gene uncertain. Sequences were obtained from central memory CD4+ T cells from blood. DNA of the CDR3: TGTGCCAGCTCTCCATCCACGGCCGGGGAGACCCAGTACTTC. It specifies CASSPSTAGETQYF. Full variable domain (remainder filled in from reference TRBV18 and TRBJ2-5): NAGVMQNPRHLVRRRGQEARLRCSPMKGHSHVYWYRQLPEEGLKFMVYLQKENIIDESGMPKERFSAEFPKEGPSILRIQQVVRGDSAAYFCASSPSTAGETQYFGPGTRLLVL.